What follows are 16 T cell receptor beta chains derived from one specimen sequenced in a study of shared clonotypes between healthy human individuals. Libraries were prepared by immunoSEQ multiplex PCR; TCRdb keeps only in-frame clonotypes and omits some of them. The sample has some 1 million clones, 65% to 80% seen once; the top ten hold approximately 1.3%. The sample taken for sequencing was memory CD4+ T cells sorted from blood. Subset given: CD45RA-negative fraction. All receptors derive from a young man in good health.

The V and J genes are TRBV5-1 and TRBJ2-7; D possibly corresponds to TRBD2 (5 bases). The germline V gene encodes CDR1 SGHRS and CDR2 YFSETQ. The length of the CDR3 is 14 residues. The V end was cut by 3 bases, the J end by 4 bases, with 14 bases between. The CDR3 spells CASSSDGLRYEQYF. The CDR3, as DNA: TGCGCCAGCAGCTCCGACGGACTCAGATACGAGCAGTACTTC. Full variable domain (missing parts from reference TRBV5-1 and TRBJ2-7): KAGVTQTPRYLIKTRGQQVTLSCSPISGHRSVSWYQQTPGQGLQFLFEYFSETQRNKGNFPGRFSGRQFSNSRSEMNVSTLELGDSALYLCASSSDGLRYEQYFGPGTRLTVT.

The J gene is TRBJ1-1, the V gene TRBV6-1, with D tentatively TRBD1 (6 bases). This CDR3 is built from 14 residues. The V end was cut by 4 bases, the J end by 5 bases, with 14 bases between. Germline lookup yields CDR1 MNHNS and CDR2 SASEGT. The CDR3 loop is CASSVGRGETEAFF. The CDR3 region has the DNA TGTGCCAGCAGTGTTGGCAGGGGAGAGACTGAAGCTTTCTTT.

The chain couples TRBV7-8 to TRBJ2-2; perhaps TRBD1 as D (5 bases). The CDR3 totals 14 residues. Trimming cost V 4 bases and J 6 bases, with 12 bases left between them. From germline, CDR1 is SGHVS and CDR2 FQNEAQ. Here the CDR3 reads CASSSLQVPGELFF. DNA of the CDR3: TGTGCCAGCAGCTCCCTACAGGTACCCGGGGAGCTGTTTTTT.

This clone was recorded a few times. V gene TRBV2 combines with J gene TRBJ1-1; D ambiguous. The CDR3 runs 15 residues. Germline CDR1 is SNHLY and CDR2 is FYNNEI. V was shortened by 0 bases and J by 1 base, with 9 bases between the two germline ends. In nucleotides, the CDR3 is TGTGCCAGCAGTGAAGCGCTATGGGGGAACACTGAAGCTTTCTTT. The encoded protein is CASSEALWGNTEAFF.

The V and J genes are TRBV5-6 and TRBJ1-4; D call uncertain. From germline, CDR1 is SGHDT and CDR2 YYEEEE. The V and J ends lost 3 bases and 2 bases respectively, with 11 bases between them. This CDR3 is built from 15 residues. The CDR3 loop reads CASSSPHGTNEKLFF. DNA of the CDR3: TGTGCCAGCAGCTCGCCTCACGGTACTAATGAAAAACTGTTTTTT.

V is TRBV5-4 and J is TRBJ1-1, with 9 bases matching TRBD1. The CDR3 runs 14 residues. J lost 6 bases, V lost 4 bases, and 7 bases had no gene match. CDR1 and CDR2 from the germline V gene are SGHNT and YYREEE (reference sequence). The CDR3 region is CASSRTGDGAEAFF. CDR3 DNA sequence: TGTGCCAGCAGCCGGACAGGGGACGGGGCTGAAGCTTTCTTT.

CDR3 in DNA: TGTGCCTGGAGTCTACTAGAAGGGAATGAAAAACTGTTTTTT. The encoded protein is CAWSLLEGNEKLFF. The V gene is TRBV30, the J gene TRBJ1-4; D is unclear. Per the germline V gene, CDR1 is GTSNPN and CDR2 is SVGIG (reference sequence). The CDR3 is 14 residues long. Trimming removed 2 bases from V and 5 bases from J, with 12 bases in between.

This clone was observed a handful of times. V is TRBV9 and J is TRBJ2-3; D is possibly TRBD2 (5 bases). V lost 0 bases to trimming and J lost 2 bases, with 10 bases between them. The CDR3 covers 15 residues. The germline CDR1 and CDR2 sequences are SGDLS and YYNGEE. This CDR3 is CASSVGERITDTQYF. The CDR3 DNA sequence: TGTGCCAGCAGCGTAGGGGAGCGGATCACAGATACGCAGTATTTT. The full variable domain, rest sourced from reference TRBV9 and TRBJ2-3, is DSGVTQTPKHLITATGQRVTLRCSPRSGDLSVYWYQQSLDQGLQFLIQYYNGEERAKGNILERFSAQQFPDLHSELNLSSLELGDSALYFCASSVGERITDTQYFGPGTRLTVL.

This clone has more than one count but fewer than ten. This sequence joins TRBV30 and TRBJ2-3; 10 bases line up with TRBD2. The V and J ends lost 4 bases and 4 bases, in that order; junction bases with no gene match: 5. CDR3 length equals 14 residues. The germline V gene encodes CDR1 GTSNPN and CDR2 SVGIG (reference sequence). CDR3 in amino acids: CAWKRGGLSDTQYF. For the CDR3, the DNA is TGTGCCTGGAAGCGGGGGGGCTTATCAGATACGCAGTATTTT. The full variable domain, in which reference TRBV30 and TRBJ2-3 provide the parts outside the CDR3, is SQTIHQWPATLVQPVGSPLSLECTVEGTSNPNLYWYRQAAGRGLQLLFYSVGIGQISSEVPQNLSASRPQDRQFILSSKKLLLSDSGFYLCAWKRGGLSDTQYFGPGTRLTVL.

V usage is TRBV7-9 and J usage is TRBJ2-5; D unclear. Germline assignment: CDR1 SEHNR and CDR2 FQNEAQ (reference sequence). Trimming pared 1 base from V and 3 bases from J, leaving 3 bases between. This CDR3 region has 12 residues. The CDR3 loop reads CASSLVKETQYF. CDR3 coding DNA: TGTGCCAGCAGCTTAGTGAAAGAGACCCAGTACTTC.

The rearrangement links TRBV6-1 to TRBJ2-3; D may match TRBD1 or TRBD2 (5 bases each). The germline V gene encodes CDR1 MNHNS and CDR2 SASEGT. Trimming removed 4 bases at V and 2 bases at J, with 13 bases between. CDR3 size: 15 residues. CDR3 loop: CASSAAGTNTDTQYF. The CDR3 nucleotides are TGTGCCAGCAGTGCCGCCGGGACCAACACAGATACGCAGTATTTT.

This clone turned up a few times. The V call is TRBV7-2, the J call TRBJ2-7; 8 bases map to TRBD2. With V trimmed by 1 base and J by 6 bases, 5 bases remained unmatched. Germline lookup yields CDR1 SGHTA and CDR2 FQGNSA. CDR3 length: 14 amino acids. Written as DNA, the CDR3 is TGTGCCAGCAGCTTAGGAAGCGGGAGCGGCGAGCAGTACTTC. Its protein product is CASSLGSGSGEQYF.

CDR3 sequence reads: CASSAPGTSGHNEQFF. DNA of the CDR3: TGTGCCAGCAGCGCCCCCGGGACTAGCGGACACAATGAGCAGTTCTTC. The rearrangement links TRBV5-4 to TRBJ2-1; 11 bases map to TRBD2. Germline V lookup: CDR1 SGHNT, CDR2 YYREEE (reference sequence). V gave up 4 bases and J gave up 5 bases; unmatched junction bases: 8. This CDR3 has 16 residues. The full variable domain, with the rest looked up from reference TRBV5-4 and TRBJ2-1, is ETGVTQSPTHLIKTRGQQVTLRCSSQSGHNTVSWYQQALGQGPQFIFQYYREEENGRGNFPPRFSGLQFPNYSSELNVNALELDDSALYLCASSAPGTSGHNEQFFGPGTRLTVL.

The genes are TRBV28 and TRBJ1-2; TRBD1 matches 10 bases. V shed 6 bases and J 5 bases; nucleotides not matched to a gene: 12. The germline V gene encodes CDR1 MDHEN and CDR2 SYDVKM. This CDR3 has 16 amino acids. CDR3 amino acids: CASSLSRDRGPYGYTF. The CDR3 DNA sequence: TGTGCCAGCAGCTTAAGCCGGGACAGGGGACCATATGGCTACACCTTC.

This chain's CDR3 is CASQVSAGPYEQYF. The CDR3 DNA reads as TGTGCCAGCCAAGTCAGCGCGGGCCCTTACGAGCAGTACTTC. The chain links TRBV6-6 to TRBJ2-7; the D gene is possibly TRBD2 (5 bases). Trimming left V 8 bases short and J 4 bases short, with 18 bases between. This CDR3 has 14 amino acids. CDR1 and CDR2 (germline): MNHNY, SVGAGI (reference sequence).

The chain is built from TRBV28 and TRBJ1-6; TRBD1 matches at 10 bases. Germline V gene lookup returns CDR1 MDHEN and CDR2 SYDVKM. Trimming at V came to 7 bases and at J to 5 bases, leaving 8 bases not matched to a gene. The CDR3 extends over 16 amino acids. CDR3 sequence (DNA): TGTGCCAGCACGGACCGGGACAGGGGACATAATTCACCCCTCCACTTT. The encoded protein is CASTDRDRGHNSPLHF.